The next 2 T cell receptor beta chains were all read from a single sample in a study of blood T cell repertoires in COVID-19. Sequencing used immunoSEQ multiplex PCR; TCRdb keeps in-frame clones, though not all of them. The repertoire holds nearly 350,000 clones, with 90% to 95% as singletons. Sequenced material: peripheral blood. The receptors come from a young woman who had recovered from COVID-19.

The rearrangement joins TRBV27 to TRBJ2-3, with D possibly matching TRBD2 (7 bases). This CDR3 is 15 amino acids long. CDR1 and CDR2 (germline): MNHEY, SMNVEV (reference sequence). V was trimmed by 3 bases and J by 3 bases, leaving 13 bases between them. The CDR3 loop is CASSLAGAETDTQYF. CDR3 nucleotides: TGTGCCAGCAGTTTGGCGGGGGCGGAAACAGATACGCAGTATTTT.

This clone was seen a single time. The chain links TRBV24-1 to TRBJ2-7; 7 bases line up with TRBD1. This CDR3 comprises 14 residues. Germline CDR1 KGHDR, CDR2 SFDVKD. Germline trimming cut 6 bases from V and 3 bases from J; bases unmatched to any gene: 7. For the CDR3, the DNA is TGTGCCACCAGTCGCACGACAGGGAACTACGAGCAGTACGTC. Amino acids: CATSRTTGNYEQYV.